The T cell receptor (beta chain) under discussion was sequenced for a study of control samples from healthy donors and cancer patients. The V end was cut by 1 base, the J end by 5 bases, with 15 bases between. The CDR3 has 15 amino acids. Germline V lookup: CDR1 SGHRS, CDR2 YFSETQ. Sequencing used immunoSEQ multiplex PCR; TCRdb keeps in-frame clones, though not all of them. The data contain under 450,000 clones, 90% of them singletons. This clonotype was sampled from a man aged 40-49 years with head and neck cancer. The chain is built from TRBV5-1 and TRBJ1-1; D may be TRBD1 (5 bases). Sample: PBMCs. This CDR3 reads CASSLPGGTLTEAFF. For the CDR3, the DNA is TGCGCCAGCAGCTTGCCGGGAGGGACCTTAACTGAAGCTTTCTTT.